This T cell receptor beta chain was obtained from a study of cytomegalovirus exposure and HLA in healthy donors. General study results and limits: The authors later found HLA-associated TCR beta chains more clonally expanded than equally common others. A later analysis by the authors found several of the most significant clusters apparently linked to common viral pathogens. At a 0.05 false discovery rate, a later analysis found around 15,000 TCR beta sequences to be associated with HLA alleles. Later work found that TCR association rates differed between HLA loci; DRB1 had the most and HLA-C the fewest.

The V and J ends lost 1 base and 7 bases respectively, with 13 bases between them. Germline CDR1 LGHNA, CDR2 YSLEER. This CDR3 has 15 residues. Concerning this clone: Its antigen is currently unknown.

PCR amplification relied on 60 Vbeta primers (plus 13 Jbeta primers). Clones were read by immunoSEQ multiplex PCR, and TCRdb kept only the in-frame ones, dropping some. The table records approximately 200,000 clones, about three quarters of them present only once. The genes are TRBV4-3 and TRBJ1-4; D may be TRBD1 (6 bases). This receptor was identified in a man between 40 and 49 years old in good health and CMV-seronegative. Sequencing was carried out using PBMCs. DNA of the CDR3: TGCGCCAGCAGCCAAGGTTCAGGGGTAGGTGAAAAACTGTTTTTT. Its protein product is CASSQGSGVGEKLFF.